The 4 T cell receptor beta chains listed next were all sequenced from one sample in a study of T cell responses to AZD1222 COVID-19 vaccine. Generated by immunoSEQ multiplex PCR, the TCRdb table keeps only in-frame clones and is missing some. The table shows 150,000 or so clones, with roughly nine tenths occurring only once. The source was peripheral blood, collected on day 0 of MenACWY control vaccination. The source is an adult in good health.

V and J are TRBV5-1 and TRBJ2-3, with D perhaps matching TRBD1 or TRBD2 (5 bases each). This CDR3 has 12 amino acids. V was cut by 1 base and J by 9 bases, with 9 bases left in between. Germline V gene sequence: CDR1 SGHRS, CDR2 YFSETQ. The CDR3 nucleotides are TGCGCCAGCAGCTTGAGTGAGGGGACGCAGTATTTT. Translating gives CASSLSEGTQYF. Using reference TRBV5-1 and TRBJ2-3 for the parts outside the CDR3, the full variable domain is KAGVTQTPRYLIKTRGQQVTLSCSPISGHRSVSWYQQTPGQGLQFLFEYFSETQRNKGNFPGRFSGRQFSNSRSEMNVSTLELGDSALYLCASSLSEGTQYFGPGTRLTVL.

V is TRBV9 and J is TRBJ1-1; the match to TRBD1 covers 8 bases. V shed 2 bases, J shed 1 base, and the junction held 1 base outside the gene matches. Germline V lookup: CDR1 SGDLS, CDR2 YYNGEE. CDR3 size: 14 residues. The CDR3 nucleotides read TGTGCCAGCAGCGTTGGACAGGGGAACACTGAAGCTTTCTTT. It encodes CASSVGQGNTEAFF.

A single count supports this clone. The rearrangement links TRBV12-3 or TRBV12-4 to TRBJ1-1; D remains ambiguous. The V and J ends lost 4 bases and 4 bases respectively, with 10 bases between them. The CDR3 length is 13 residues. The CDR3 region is CASSSETGTEAFF. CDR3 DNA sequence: TGTGCCAGCAGTTCCGAAACCGGCACTGAAGCTTTCTTT.

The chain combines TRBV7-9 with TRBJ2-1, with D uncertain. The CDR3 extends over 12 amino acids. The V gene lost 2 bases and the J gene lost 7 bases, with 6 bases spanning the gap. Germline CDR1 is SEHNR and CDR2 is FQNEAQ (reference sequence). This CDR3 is CASSLIENEQFF. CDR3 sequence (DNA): TGTGCCAGCAGCTTAATAGAGAATGAGCAGTTCTTC.